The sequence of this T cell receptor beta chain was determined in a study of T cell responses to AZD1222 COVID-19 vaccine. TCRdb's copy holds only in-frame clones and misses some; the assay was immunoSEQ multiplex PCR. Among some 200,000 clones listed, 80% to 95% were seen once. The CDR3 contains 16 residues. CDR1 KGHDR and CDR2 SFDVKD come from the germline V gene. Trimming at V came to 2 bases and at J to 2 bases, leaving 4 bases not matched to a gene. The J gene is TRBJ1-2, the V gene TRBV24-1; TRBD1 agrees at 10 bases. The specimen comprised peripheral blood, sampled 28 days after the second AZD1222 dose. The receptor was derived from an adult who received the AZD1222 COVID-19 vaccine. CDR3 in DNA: TGTGCCACCAGTGATTGGGACAGGGGAGGCAACTATGGCTACACCTTC. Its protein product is CATSDWDRGGNYGYTF.